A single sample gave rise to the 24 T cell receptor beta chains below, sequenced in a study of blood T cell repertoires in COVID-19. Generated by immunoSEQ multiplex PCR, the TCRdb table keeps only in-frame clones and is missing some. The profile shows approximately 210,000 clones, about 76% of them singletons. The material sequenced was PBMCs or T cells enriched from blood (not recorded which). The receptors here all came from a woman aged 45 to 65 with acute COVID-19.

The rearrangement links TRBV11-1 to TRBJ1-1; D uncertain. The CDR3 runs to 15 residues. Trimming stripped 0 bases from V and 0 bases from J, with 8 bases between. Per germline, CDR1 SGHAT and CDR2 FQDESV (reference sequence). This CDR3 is CASSLAAGMNTEAFF. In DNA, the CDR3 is TGTGCCAGCAGCTTAGCGGCAGGCATGAACACTGAAGCTTTCTTT.

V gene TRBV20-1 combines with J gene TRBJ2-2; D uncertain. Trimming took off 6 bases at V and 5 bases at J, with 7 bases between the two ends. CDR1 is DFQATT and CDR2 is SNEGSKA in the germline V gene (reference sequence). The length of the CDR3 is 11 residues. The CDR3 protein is CSAPRTGELFF. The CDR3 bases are TGCAGTGCCCCGAGAACCGGGGAGCTGTTTTTT.

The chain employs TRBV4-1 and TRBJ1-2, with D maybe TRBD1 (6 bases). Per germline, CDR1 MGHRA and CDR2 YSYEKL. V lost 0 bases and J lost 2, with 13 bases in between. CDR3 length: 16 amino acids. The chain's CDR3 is CASSQDPGVYNYGYTF. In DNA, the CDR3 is TGCGCCAGCAGCCAAGACCCAGGGGTCTACAACTATGGCTACACCTTC.

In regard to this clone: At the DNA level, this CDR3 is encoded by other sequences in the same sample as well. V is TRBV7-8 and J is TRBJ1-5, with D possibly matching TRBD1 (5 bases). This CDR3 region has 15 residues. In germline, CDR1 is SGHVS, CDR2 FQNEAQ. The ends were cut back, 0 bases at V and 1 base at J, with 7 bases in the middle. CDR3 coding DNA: TGTGCCAGCAGCTTAGCCGGGGGAAGCAATCAGCCCCAGCATTTT. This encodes CASSLAGGSNQPQHF.

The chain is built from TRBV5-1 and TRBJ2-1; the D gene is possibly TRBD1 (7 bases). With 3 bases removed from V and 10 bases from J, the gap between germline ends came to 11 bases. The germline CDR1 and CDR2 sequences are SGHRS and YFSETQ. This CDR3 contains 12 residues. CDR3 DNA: TGCGCCAGCAGCTGGCAGGGGGGCGAGCAGTTCTTC. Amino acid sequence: CASSWQGGEQFF.

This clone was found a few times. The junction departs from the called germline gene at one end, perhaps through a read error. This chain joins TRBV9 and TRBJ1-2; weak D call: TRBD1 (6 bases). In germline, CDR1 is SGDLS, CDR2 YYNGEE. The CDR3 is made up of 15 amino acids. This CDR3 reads CASSVGTLTNYGYTF. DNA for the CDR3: TGTGCCAGCAGTGTAGGGACACTTACTAACTATGGCTACACCTTC.

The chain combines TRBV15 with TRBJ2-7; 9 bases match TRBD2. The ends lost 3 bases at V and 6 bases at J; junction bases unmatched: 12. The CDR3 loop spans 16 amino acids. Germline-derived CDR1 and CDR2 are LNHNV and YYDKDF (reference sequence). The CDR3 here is CATSRNAAGGVGEQYF. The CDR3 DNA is TGTGCCACCAGCAGGAATGCAGCGGGAGGTGTCGGCGAGCAGTACTTC.

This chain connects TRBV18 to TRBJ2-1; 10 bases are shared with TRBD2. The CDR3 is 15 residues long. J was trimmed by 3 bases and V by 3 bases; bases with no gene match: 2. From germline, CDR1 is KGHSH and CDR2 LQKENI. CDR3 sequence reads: CASSPLAGDYNEQFF. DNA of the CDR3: TGTGCCAGCTCACCTCTAGCGGGGGACTACAATGAGCAGTTCTTC.

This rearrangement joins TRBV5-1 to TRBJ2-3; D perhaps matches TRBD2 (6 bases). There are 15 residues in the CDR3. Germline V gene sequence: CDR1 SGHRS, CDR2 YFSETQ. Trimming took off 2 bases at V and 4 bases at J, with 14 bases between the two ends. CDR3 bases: TGCGCCAGCAGCTTCTGGGCGGGACTCGCAGATACGCAGTATTTT. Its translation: CASSFWAGLADTQYF.

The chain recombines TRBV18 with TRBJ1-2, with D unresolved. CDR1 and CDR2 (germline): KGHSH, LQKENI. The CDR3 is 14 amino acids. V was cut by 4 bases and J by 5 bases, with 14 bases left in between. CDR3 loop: CASSQSRSDYGYTF. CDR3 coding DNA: TGTGCCAGCTCACAATCGCGGTCTGATTATGGCTACACCTTC. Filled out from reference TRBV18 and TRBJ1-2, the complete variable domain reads NAGVMQNPRHLVRRRGQEARLRCSPMKGHSHVYWYRQLPEEGLKFMVYLQKENIIDESGMPKERFSAEFPKEGPSILRIQQVVRGDSAAYFCASSQSRSDYGYTFGSGTRLTVV.

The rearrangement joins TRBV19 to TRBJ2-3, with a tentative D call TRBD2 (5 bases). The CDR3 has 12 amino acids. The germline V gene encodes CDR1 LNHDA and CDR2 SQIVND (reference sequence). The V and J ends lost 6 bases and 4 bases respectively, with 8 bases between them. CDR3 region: CASSGIADTQYF. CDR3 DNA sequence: TGTGCCAGTAGCGGGATTGCAGATACGCAGTATTTT.

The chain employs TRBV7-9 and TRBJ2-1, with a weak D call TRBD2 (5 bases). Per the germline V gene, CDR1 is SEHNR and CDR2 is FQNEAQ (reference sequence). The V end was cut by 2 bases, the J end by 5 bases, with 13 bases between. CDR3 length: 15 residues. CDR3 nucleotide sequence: TGTGCCAGCAGCTTATTGCGGGCCCCTGACAATGAGCAGTTCTTC. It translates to CASSLLRAPDNEQFF.

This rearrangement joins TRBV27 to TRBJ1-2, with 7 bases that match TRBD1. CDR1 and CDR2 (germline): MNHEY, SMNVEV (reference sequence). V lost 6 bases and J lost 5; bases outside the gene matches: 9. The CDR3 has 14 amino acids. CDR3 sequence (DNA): TGTGCCAGCAGAAGACCGGGACAGATATATGGCTACACCTTC. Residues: CASRRPGQIYGYTF.

The CDR3 sequence: CASSHKGLVARAGTDTQYF. CDR3 DNA: TGTGCCAGCAGTCATAAGGGGCTGGTCGCCAGGGCGGGCACAGATACGCAGTATTTT. The genes are TRBV5-4 and TRBJ2-3; D is perhaps TRBD1 (5 bases). Per germline, CDR1 SGHNT and CDR2 YYREEE (reference sequence). With 5 bases removed from V and 1 base from J, the gap between germline ends came to 26 bases. The CDR3 is made up of 19 amino acids.

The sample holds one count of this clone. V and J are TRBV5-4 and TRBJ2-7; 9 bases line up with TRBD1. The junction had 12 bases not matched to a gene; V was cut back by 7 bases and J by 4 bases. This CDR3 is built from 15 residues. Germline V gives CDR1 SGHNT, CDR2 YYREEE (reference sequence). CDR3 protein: CASGPGQGLVYEQYF. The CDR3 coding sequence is TGTGCCAGCGGGCCGGGACAGGGTTTAGTGTACGAGCAGTACTTC.

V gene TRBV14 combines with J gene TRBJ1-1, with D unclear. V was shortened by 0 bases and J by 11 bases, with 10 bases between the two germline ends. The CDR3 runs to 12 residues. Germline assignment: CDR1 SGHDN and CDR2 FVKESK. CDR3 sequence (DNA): TGTGCCAGCAGCCAAGACCGAACGGGGGCTTTCTTT. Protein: CASSQDRTGAFF.

The CDR3 is CASSLTGPAGSEQFF. The CDR3 DNA follows: TGTGCCAGCAGCTTAACAGGGCCGGCGGGCAGTGAGCAGTTCTTC. The gene calls are TRBV7-3 and TRBJ2-1, with D perhaps TRBD2 (5 bases). From germline, CDR1 is SGHTA and CDR2 FQGTGA. The germline V and J ends were trimmed by 0 bases and 9 bases, with 15 bases remaining between them. The CDR3 loop spans 15 amino acids.

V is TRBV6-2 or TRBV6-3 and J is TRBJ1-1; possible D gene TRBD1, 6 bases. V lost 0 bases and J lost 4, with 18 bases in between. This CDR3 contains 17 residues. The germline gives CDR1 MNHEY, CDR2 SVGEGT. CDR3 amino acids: CASSYSFTWTASTEAFF. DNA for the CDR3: TGTGCCAGCAGTTACTCGTTTACTTGGACAGCGAGCACTGAAGCTTTCTTT.

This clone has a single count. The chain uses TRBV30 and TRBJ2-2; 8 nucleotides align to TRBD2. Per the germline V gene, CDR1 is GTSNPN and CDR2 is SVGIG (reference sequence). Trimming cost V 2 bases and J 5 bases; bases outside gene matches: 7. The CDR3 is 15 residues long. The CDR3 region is CAWSMGLGGTGELFF. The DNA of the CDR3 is TGTGCCTGGAGTATGGGACTAGGTGGAACCGGGGAGCTGTTTTTT.

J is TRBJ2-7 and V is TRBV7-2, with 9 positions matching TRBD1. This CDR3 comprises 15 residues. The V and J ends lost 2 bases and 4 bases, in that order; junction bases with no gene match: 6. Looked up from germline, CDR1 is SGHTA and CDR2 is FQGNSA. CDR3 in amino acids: CASSLTGGGGYEQYF. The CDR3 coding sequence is TGTGCCAGCAGCTTAACAGGGGGCGGTGGGTACGAGCAGTACTTC.

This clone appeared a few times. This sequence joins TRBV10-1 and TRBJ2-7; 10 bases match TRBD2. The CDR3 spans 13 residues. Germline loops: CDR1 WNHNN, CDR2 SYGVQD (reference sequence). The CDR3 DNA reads TGCGCCAGCCGATGCAGAGCGGGAGGGACGGCGGGTGTC. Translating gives CASRCRAGGTAGV.

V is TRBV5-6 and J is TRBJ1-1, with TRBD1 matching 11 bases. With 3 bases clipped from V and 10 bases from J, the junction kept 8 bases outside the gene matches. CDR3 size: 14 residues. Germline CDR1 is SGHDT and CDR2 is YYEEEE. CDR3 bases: TGTGCCAGCAGCTCCCGAGGGGGGACAGGGGGAGCTTTCTTT. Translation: CASSSRGGTGGAFF. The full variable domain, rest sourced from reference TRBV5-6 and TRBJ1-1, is DAGVTQSPTHLIKTRGQQVTLRCSPKSGHDTVSWYQQALGQGPQFIFQYYEEEERQRGNFPDRFSGHQFPNYSSELNVNALLLGDSALYLCASSSRGGTGGAFFGQGTRLTVV.

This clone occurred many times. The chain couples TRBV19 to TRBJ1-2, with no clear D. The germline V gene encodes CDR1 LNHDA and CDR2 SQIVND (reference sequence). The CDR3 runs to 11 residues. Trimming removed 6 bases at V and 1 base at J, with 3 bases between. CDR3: CASSINYGYTF. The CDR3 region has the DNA TGTGCCAGTAGCATTAACTATGGCTACACCTTC. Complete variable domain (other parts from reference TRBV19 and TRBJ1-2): DGGITQSPKYLFRKEGQNVTLSCEQNLNHDAMYWYRQDPGQGLRLIYYSQIVNDFQKGDIAEGYSVSREKKESFPLTVTSAQKNPTAFYLCASSINYGYTFGSGTRLTVV.

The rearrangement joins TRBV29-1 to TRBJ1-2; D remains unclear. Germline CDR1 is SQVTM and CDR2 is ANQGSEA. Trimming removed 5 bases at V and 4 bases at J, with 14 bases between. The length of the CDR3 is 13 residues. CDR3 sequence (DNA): TGCAGCGTTTGGTCGGGGATATCCTATGGCTACACCTTC. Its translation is CSVWSGISYGYTF.